This T cell receptor beta chain originates from a study of blood T cells in healthy people across ages. This clonotype was observed at least ten times. A sample-barcoded 5' primer and a J-beta primer mix were used in a second PCR of roughly 6 to 11 cycles. TCRdb passed the 5' RACE reads through MiXCR, listing each CDR3 protein once. The data show hundreds of thousands of distinct CDR3 sequences, around 50% seen once. The V gene end was trimmed by 7 bases and the J gene end by 4 bases; junction bases not matched to a gene: 12. CDR1 is SGHTA and CDR2 is FQGNSA in the germline V gene. The CDR3 spans 16 residues.

The J gene is TRBJ2-1, the V gene TRBV7-2; 8 bases align to TRBD2. The sequence came from a woman older than 75 in good health. Sequencing was done on a sample of blood. The CDR3 is CASTREGSGLYNEQFF. CDR3 nucleotide sequence: TGTGCCAGCACCCGGGAGGGTAGCGGGTTATACAATGAGCAGTTCTTC.